This T cell receptor beta chain was profiled in a study of OX40 agonist ivuxolimab in advanced cancers. Across the study: Patients were given ivuxolimab, an antibody that agonizes OX40 (CD134).

This CDR3 contains 15 residues. The V end was cut by 1 base, the J end by 4 bases, with 14 bases between. CDR1 is MGHDK and CDR2 is SYGVNS in the germline V gene. Libraries were prepared by immunoSEQ multiplex PCR; TCRdb keeps only in-frame clonotypes and omits some of them. The data hold 25,000 to 35,000 clones, with more than 75% observed a single time. J is TRBJ2-7 and V is TRBV25-1; D possibly uses TRBD1 or TRBD2 (5 bases each). The receptor's source is an adult with an advanced solid tumor such as melanoma, head and neck, liver or kidney cancer. Sample: CD4+ or CD8+ T cells sorted from blood, taken in a trial of the OX40 agonist ivuxolimab. CDR3: CASSESGGTEYEQYF. CDR3 DNA: TGTGCCAGCAGTGAATCTGGGGGAACGGAATACGAGCAGTACTTC.